These 30 T cell receptor beta chains were sequenced from one sample in a study of T cells in Graves' hyperthyroidism and ophthalmopathy. Amplified TCR beta CDR3 regions derived from RNA transcripts. The HTBI primer set drove a first-round RT-PCR of the TCR CDR3. TCRdb reprocessed the multiplex PCR reads with MiXCR, giving one entry per CDR3 protein. The sample consists of 450,000 to 650,000 distinct CDR3 sequences, 12% to 15% of them appearing once. Input material: blood. These receptors were taken from a woman aged 18-30 years with Graves' ophthalmopathy.

This clonotype was seen many times. The chain employs TRBV25-1 and TRBJ2-7; unclear D gene. Germline assignment: CDR1 MGHDK and CDR2 SYGVNS. The ends were cut back, 5 bases at V and 2 bases at J, with 10 bases in the middle. The CDR3 consists of 13 residues. The CDR3, as DNA: TGTGCCAGCAGTCTACACGGGCCCTACGAGCAGTACTTC. It encodes CASSLHGPYEQYF.

In this sample, this clonotype turned up many times. The V gene is TRBV28, the J gene TRBJ2-1; D gene ambiguous. The CDR3 covers 12 residues. The V end lost 6 bases, the J end lost 10 bases, and 13 bases lay between the germline ends. The germline V gene has CDR1 MDHEN and CDR2 SYDVKM. The CDR3 bases are TGTGCCAGCAGGCTTTATCCCGGGGAGCAGTTCTTC. Encoded protein: CASRLYPGEQFF.

This clonotype appeared a few times. This sequence joins TRBV3-1 and TRBJ2-3, with D perhaps TRBD1 or TRBD2 (5 bases each). Between the trimmed V and J ends, which lost 5 bases and 6 bases, there was a span of 21 bases. This CDR3 contains 16 residues. CDR1 is LGHDT and CDR2 is YNNKEL in the germline V gene (reference sequence). CDR3 bases: TGTGCCAGCAGCTTTCTGTCGGGCTCCGAGGGGGATACGCAGTATTTT. Translated: CASSFLSGSEGDTQYF.

The chain is built from TRBV4-3 and TRBJ2-5; D is unclear. This CDR3 comprises 13 residues. Germline V gives CDR1 LGHNA, CDR2 YSLEER. Trimming left V 0 bases short and J 2 bases short, with 4 bases between. In nucleotides, the CDR3 is TGCGCCAGCAGCCAAGAAATTCAAGAGACCCAGTACTTC. Translating gives CASSQEIQETQYF.

This clonotype was counted at least ten times. V gene TRBV7-3 combines with J gene TRBJ2-2; D not resolved. CDR1 is SGHTA and CDR2 is FQGTGA in the germline V gene. This CDR3 is built from 12 residues. The V end was cut by 5 bases, the J end by 7 bases, with 8 bases between. CDR3 residues: CASSPALGELFF. In nucleotides, the CDR3 is TGTGCCAGCAGCCCAGCCCTCGGGGAGCTGTTTTTT.

This clonotype has at least ten counts. The gene calls are TRBV24-1 and TRBJ2-7; 11 nucleotides match TRBD1. With 3 bases clipped from V and 1 base from J, the junction kept 10 bases outside the gene matches. Germline-derived CDR1 and CDR2 are KGHDR and SFDVKD. The CDR3 has 18 amino acids. The CDR3 here is CATSDPTAGTGGSYEQYF. Here the CDR3 DNA reads TGTGCCACCAGTGATCCCACCGCCGGGACAGGGGGATCCTACGAGCAGTACTTC.

In this sample, this clonotype turned up a few times. The chain links TRBV10-2 to TRBJ2-7; 7 bases agree with TRBD1. The V gene end was trimmed by 8 bases and the J gene end by 0 bases; junction bases not matched to a gene: 4. The CDR3 runs 13 residues. Germline V CDR1 and CDR2: WSHSY, SAAADI. The CDR3 DNA reads as TGCGCCAGCCTCACAGGGGACTCCTACGAGCAGTACTTC. It codes for CASLTGDSYEQYF.

This clonotype was detected a few times. This rearrangement joins TRBV20-1 to TRBJ2-1; D not resolved. V shed 3 bases and J shed 3 bases, with 18 bases lying between them. The CDR3 has 16 amino acids. In germline, CDR1 is DFQATT, CDR2 SNEGSKA (reference sequence). The CDR3 protein is CSASPLLSDFYNEQFF. CDR3 DNA: TGCAGTGCTAGCCCCCTCCTGAGCGACTTCTACAATGAGCAGTTCTTC.

J is TRBJ2-7 and V is TRBV4-1; D perhaps matches TRBD1 (6 bases). In germline, CDR1 is MGHRA, CDR2 YSYEKL. The CDR3 length is 15 residues. V gave up 4 bases and J gave up 9 bases, with 22 bases separating them. Here the CDR3 reads CASSLNSGTTWGQYF. In nucleotides, the CDR3 is TGCGCCAGCAGCCTGAACTCCGGGACAACTTGGGGGCAGTACTTC.

This clonotype was found many times. V is TRBV7-2 and J is TRBJ2-7; unclear D gene. The germline V and J ends were trimmed by 1 base and 6 bases, with 10 bases remaining between them. Germline values: CDR1 SGHTA, CDR2 FQGNSA. The CDR3 length is 13 residues. CDR3 in amino acids: CASSLGETLEQYF. The DNA of the CDR3 is TGTGCCAGCAGCTTAGGCGAGACTCTCGAGCAGTACTTC.

This clonotype was picked up many times. This sequence joins TRBV6-1 and TRBJ2-5; 8 bases agree with TRBD2. Trimming cost V 4 bases and J 5 bases; bases outside gene matches: 9. Germline-derived CDR1 and CDR2 are MNHNS and SASEGT. This CDR3 region has 15 residues. The CDR3 reads CASSAGLTGGETQYF. The CDR3 DNA reads as TGTGCCAGCAGTGCCGGACTGACGGGAGGGGAGACCCAGTACTTC.

J is TRBJ1-5 and V is TRBV24-1; 7 bases match TRBD1. This CDR3 is 21 amino acids long. The ends lost 0 bases at V and 0 bases at J; junction bases unmatched: 16. Per the germline V gene, CDR1 is KGHDR and CDR2 is SFDVKD. CDR3 nucleotide sequence: TGTGCCACCAGTGATTTGTGTAGGGACGGGACAGACCGCTATAGCAATCAGCCCCAGCATTTT. Protein product: CATSDLCRDGTDRYSNQPQHF.

The sample holds a few counts of this clonotype. The rearrangement joins TRBV2 to TRBJ2-7, with unresolved D. There are 15 residues in the CDR3. From germline, CDR1 is SNHLY and CDR2 FYNNEI. Trimming stripped 1 base from V and 4 bases from J, with 14 bases between. The CDR3 spells CASSEESAGRYEQYF. For the CDR3, the DNA is TGTGCCAGCAGTGAAGAGTCCGCCGGCAGGTACGAGCAGTACTTC.

This clonotype has a handful of counts. The chain couples TRBV24-1 to TRBJ2-7; D perhaps matches TRBD1 (5 bases). This CDR3 is 13 amino acids long. Germline V gene sequence: CDR1 KGHDR, CDR2 SFDVKD. The V end was cut by 3 bases, the J end by 4 bases, with 9 bases between. For the CDR3, the DNA is TGTGCCACCAGTGATGTTAGGGGATACGAGCAGTACTTC. It specifies CATSDVRGYEQYF.

This clonotype was picked up a small number of times. The rearrangement links TRBV7-9 to TRBJ1-5, with 7 bases lining up with TRBD1. J lost 4 bases, V lost 4 bases, and 7 bases had no gene match. This CDR3 region has 15 residues. Germline CDR1 reads SEHNR; CDR2 reads FQNEAQ (reference sequence). Here the CDR3 DNA reads TGTGCCAGCAGCTCACAGGGGATGGGGAATCAGCCCCAGCATTTT. Protein sequence: CASSSQGMGNQPQHF. The whole variable domain, remainder taken from reference TRBV7-9 and TRBJ1-5, is DTGVSQNPRHKITKRGQNVTFRCDPISEHNRLYWYRQTLGQGPEFLTYFQNEAQLEKSRLLSDRFSAERPKGSFSTLEIQRTEQGDSAMYLCASSSQGMGNQPQHFGDGTRLSIL.

V is TRBV5-6 and J is TRBJ1-1; perhaps TRBD1 as D (5 bases). The CDR3 spans 14 residues. V lost 5 bases to trimming and J lost 4 bases, with 15 bases between them. The germline CDR1 and CDR2 sequences are SGHDT and YYEEEE. CDR3 loop: CASRVWGSPTEAFF. The CDR3 DNA follows: TGTGCCAGCAGGGTGTGGGGCAGCCCCACTGAAGCTTTCTTT.

CDR3 sequence: CASSHRPGTSYGYTF. The CDR3 DNA is TGCGCCAGCAGCCACCGGCCCGGGACAAGCTATGGCTACACCTTC. The rearrangement uses TRBV4-1 and TRBJ1-2; D might be TRBD1 (6 bases). V shed 3 bases and J shed 4 bases, with 15 bases lying between them. Germline CDR1 is MGHRA and CDR2 is YSYEKL. CDR3 size: 15 residues.

There are many counts of this clonotype. The chain combines TRBV7-3 with TRBJ2-1; 7 positions agree with TRBD1. Germline V CDR1 and CDR2: SGHTA, FQGTGA. Trimming removed 5 bases from V and 5 bases from J; junction bases left unmatched: 6. The CDR3 sequence is 14 residues long. CDR3 residues: CASSPRTGHNEQFF. CDR3 DNA sequence: TGTGCCAGCAGCCCACGGACAGGTCACAATGAGCAGTTCTTC.

The chain uses TRBV24-1 and TRBJ2-1; 12 nucleotides align to TRBD2. This CDR3 region has 16 residues. Germline V gives CDR1 KGHDR, CDR2 SFDVKD. With 5 bases clipped from V and 4 bases from J, the junction kept 5 bases outside the gene matches. CDR3 DNA: TGTGCCACCAGTGCCTGGACTAGCGGGGCTTACAATGAGCAGTTCTTC. Residues: CATSAWTSGAYNEQFF.

The rearrangement uses TRBV7-9 and TRBJ1-4; D is uncertain. Germline-derived CDR1 and CDR2 are SEHNR and FQNEAQ (reference sequence). The CDR3 runs to 16 residues. The ends were cut back, 2 bases at V and 4 bases at J, with 14 bases in the middle. CDR3 sequence reads: CASSLPGPLDNEKLFF. The DNA for the CDR3 is TGTGCCAGCAGCTTACCGGGTCCACTCGATAATGAAAAACTGTTTTTT.

This clonotype was detected many times. This chain links TRBV7-2 with TRBJ2-5; D gene uncertain. Trimming left V 4 bases short and J 2 bases short, with 11 bases between. The CDR3 is 14 residues long. Germline CDR1 reads SGHTA; CDR2 reads FQGNSA. CDR3 sequence reads: CASSSQGSQETQYF. In nucleotides, the CDR3 is TGTGCCAGCAGCTCACAAGGTTCACAAGAGACCCAGTACTTC.

This clonotype was observed many times. V and J are TRBV28 and TRBJ1-6, with TRBD1 as a possible D gene (5 bases). The germline V gene encodes CDR1 MDHEN and CDR2 SYDVKM. The V and J ends lost 6 bases and 7 bases respectively, with 13 bases between them. CDR3 size: 14 residues. The CDR3 nucleotides are TGTGCCAGCAGAGGGGTCTATAGGAATTCACCCCTCCACTTT. Residues: CASRGVYRNSPLHF.

This clonotype was recorded many times. In DNA form, the CDR3 reads TGTGCCAGCAGGGAGCAGGGTGACACTGAAGCTTTCTTT. As protein: CASREQGDTEAFF. The gene calls are TRBV6-1 and TRBJ1-1; D is possibly TRBD1 (5 bases). Germline V gene data show CDR1 as MNHNS and CDR2 as SASEGT. CDR3 size: 13 residues. V lost 6 bases and J 3 bases, leaving 11 bases between the germline ends.

At least ten counts were recorded for this clonotype. The chain is built from TRBV28 and TRBJ1-5; weak D call: TRBD1 (5 bases). The V and J ends lost 3 bases and 0 bases respectively, with 15 bases between them. The CDR3 consists of 17 residues. The germline V gene has CDR1 MDHEN and CDR2 SYDVKM. The CDR3 protein is CASSFFERGLSNQPQHF. The CDR3, as DNA: TGTGCCAGCAGTTTCTTTGAACGGGGCCTTAGCAATCAGCCCCAGCATTTT.

This clonotype occurred many times. The chain links TRBV10-3 to TRBJ2-7, with a weak D call TRBD1 (6 bases). The CDR3 loop spans 14 amino acids. Germline loops: CDR1 ENHRY, CDR2 SYGVKD. V lost 6 bases to trimming and J lost 0 bases, with 12 bases between them. This CDR3 is CAISDDRPSYEQYF. The CDR3 nucleotides are TGTGCCATCAGCGATGACAGGCCCTCCTACGAGCAGTACTTC.

The CDR3 region has the DNA TGTGCCACCAGTGAAGGAAGACAGGGGAACTACGAGCAGTACTTC. Translated, it gives CATSEGRQGNYEQYF. The chain is built from TRBV24-1 and TRBJ2-7; 8 bases are shared with TRBD1. With V trimmed by 4 bases and J by 3 bases, 7 bases remained unmatched. This CDR3 is 15 amino acids long. Germline V gives CDR1 KGHDR, CDR2 SFDVKD.

There are many counts of this clonotype. The J gene is TRBJ2-5, the V gene TRBV20-1; 11 bases match TRBD2. The CDR3 consists of 15 residues. V gave up 3 bases and J gave up 6 bases; unmatched junction bases: 9. Germline V gene data show CDR1 as DFQATT and CDR2 as SNEGSKA (reference sequence). The CDR3 coding sequence is TGCAGTGCTAGTCCCCCCGGGACTAGCGGCCAGACCCAGTACTTC. Its translation is CSASPPGTSGQTQYF.

This clonotype has at least ten counts. The rearrangement links TRBV10-3 to TRBJ2-5, with 10 bases identical to TRBD1. The J segment lost 5 bases and the V segment lost 6 bases, leaving 6 bases of the junction unmatched. Germline lookup yields CDR1 ENHRY and CDR2 SYGVKD. CDR3 length: 14 amino acids. CDR3 in DNA: TGTGCCATCAGCGAGAGGACAGGGGGGGAGACCCAGTACTTC. Residues: CAISERTGGETQYF.

This clonotype was counted a few times. This chain uses TRBV27 with TRBJ1-1; 9 positions agree with TRBD1. Trimming cost V 7 bases and J 1 base; bases outside gene matches: 7. CDR3 size: 15 residues. In germline, CDR1 is MNHEY, CDR2 SMNVEV (reference sequence). The CDR3 sequence is CASMWDREKNTEAFF. The CDR3 DNA follows: TGTGCCAGCATGTGGGACAGGGAGAAGAACACTGAAGCTTTCTTT.

This clonotype was detected only a few times. The CDR3 nucleotides read TGTGCCAGCAGTGCCAACCCGAGGAATGAAAAACTGTTTTTT. Protein sequence: CASSANPRNEKLFF. The chain employs TRBV6-1 and TRBJ1-4; no definite D call. CDR1 MNHNS and CDR2 SASEGT come from the germline V gene. Trimming left V 4 bases short and J 5 bases short, with 11 bases between. This CDR3 spans 14 amino acids.